This T cell receptor beta chain was identified in a study of cytotoxic CD8 clonotypes in ibrutinib-treated CLL. Study-wide context: Recorded responses included around 24 partial and 2 complete; following median approximately 68 months, approximately 15 stayed remitted and roughly 12 progressed. Study-level findings and limits: Clonotypes that were public were uncommon, and they contracted or stayed stable on treatment.

This clone came up once. The antigen is undetermined. The germline CDR1 and CDR2 sequences are SGHRS and YFSETQ. Trimming at V came to 0 bases and at J to 5 bases, leaving 7 bases not matched to a gene. This CDR3 has 15 amino acids. The data were produced by immunoSEQ multiplex PCR, yet TCRdb's version contains in-frame clones alone and is incomplete. The data contain about 160,000 clones, under 85% of them seen just once; the ten biggest clones take up less than 6%. The origin of this receptor is a human donor with chronic lymphocytic leukemia. Sequencing used PBMCs, obtained after 24 months of ibrutinib treatment. The genes are TRBV5-1 and TRBJ2-7, with 8 positions matching TRBD2. CDR3 in DNA: TGCGCCAGCAGCTTGGCTTACAACGGGGGGGACGAGCAGTACTTC. It specifies CASSLAYNGGDEQYF. Combining the CDR3 with reference TRBV5-1 and TRBJ2-7 gives the whole variable domain KAGVTQTPRYLIKTRGQQVTLSCSPISGHRSVSWYQQTPGQGLQFLFEYFSETQRNKGNFPGRFSGRQFSNSRSEMNVSTLELGDSALYLCASSLAYNGGDEQYFGPGTRLTVT.